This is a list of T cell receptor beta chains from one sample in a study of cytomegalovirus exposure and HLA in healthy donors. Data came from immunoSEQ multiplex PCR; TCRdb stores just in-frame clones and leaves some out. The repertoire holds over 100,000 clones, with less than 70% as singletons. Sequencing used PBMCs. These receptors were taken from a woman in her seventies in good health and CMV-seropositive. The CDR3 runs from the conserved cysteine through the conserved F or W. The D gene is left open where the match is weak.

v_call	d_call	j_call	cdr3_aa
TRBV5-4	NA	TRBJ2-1	CASSWKTNPYNEQFF
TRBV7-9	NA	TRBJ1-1	CASSLPGVGTEAFF
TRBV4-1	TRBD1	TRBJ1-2	CASSLQGQGLDGYTF
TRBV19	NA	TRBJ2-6	CAGYRAPGHPYSGANVLTF
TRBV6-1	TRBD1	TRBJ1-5	CASRGGQVHQPQHF
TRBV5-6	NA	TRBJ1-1	CASSASGSGGAFF
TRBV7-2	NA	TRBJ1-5	CASSLRGGLGNQPQHF
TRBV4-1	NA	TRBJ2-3	CASSQFLRDSQYFQYF
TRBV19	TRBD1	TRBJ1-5	CASRVGTASHQPQHF
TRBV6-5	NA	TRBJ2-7	CASSLDSLRRYEQYF
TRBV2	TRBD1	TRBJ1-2	CASNLDREDGYTF
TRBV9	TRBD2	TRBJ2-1	CASSVGLAGGQNEQFF